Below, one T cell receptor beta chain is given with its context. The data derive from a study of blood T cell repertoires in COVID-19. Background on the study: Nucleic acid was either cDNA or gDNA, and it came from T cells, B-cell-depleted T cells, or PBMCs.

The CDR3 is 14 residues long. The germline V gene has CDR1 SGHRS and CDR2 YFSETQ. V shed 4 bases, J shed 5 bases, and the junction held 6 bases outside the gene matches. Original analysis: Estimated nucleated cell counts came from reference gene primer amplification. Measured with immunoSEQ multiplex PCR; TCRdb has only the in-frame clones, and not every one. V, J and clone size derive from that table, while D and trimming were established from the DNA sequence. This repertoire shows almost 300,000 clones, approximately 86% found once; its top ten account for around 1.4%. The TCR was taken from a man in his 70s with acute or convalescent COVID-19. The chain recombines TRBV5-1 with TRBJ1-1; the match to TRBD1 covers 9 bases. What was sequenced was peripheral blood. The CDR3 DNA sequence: TGCGCCAGCAGCCCGGACAGGGGAGATACTGAAGCTTTCTTT. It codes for CASSPDRGDTEAFF. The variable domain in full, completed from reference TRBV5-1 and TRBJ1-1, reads KAGVTQTPRYLIKTRGQQVTLSCSPISGHRSVSWYQQTPGQGLQFLFEYFSETQRNKGNFPGRFSGRQFSNSRSEMNVSTLELGDSALYLCASSPDRGDTEAFFGQGTRLTVV.